The clone carrying this TCR beta chain was seen repeatedly, ten times or more. Its specificity is not known. The data originate from a study of neurological immune-mediated disorders. Study results and caveats: The greatest degree of TCR clonal expansion was observed in HTLV-1-associated myelopathy, with the lowest in multiple sclerosis, below that of healthy controls.

Template-switch 5'RACE cDNA synthesis added a 10-nucleotide unique molecular identifier. Every sequencing run generated over 190 million TCR-beta sequences from 15-18 subjects. A single record per CDR3 protein comes from TCRdb applying MiXCR to the 5' RACE reads. The data hold under 85,000 distinct CDR3 sequences, with about 9.3% observed a single time. The ends lost 5 bases at V and 1 base at J; junction bases unmatched: 10. This CDR3 has 16 amino acids. Unsorted libraries were prepared from 2 million PBMCs that had been stored at -80 C. This sequence was found in a man aged 35 to 55 in good health. Material: PBMCs. This chain links TRBV12-3 or TRBV12-4 with TRBJ2-7, with 8 bases that match TRBD1. Here the CDR3 DNA reads TGTGCCAGCAGTACCAGGGACAGGTCCTCATCCTACGAGCAGTACTTC. This translates into CASSTRDRSSSYEQYF.